The next 12 T cell receptor beta chains were all read from a single sample in a study of blood T cell repertoires in COVID-19. The protocol was immunoSEQ multiplex PCR, while the TCRdb copy is restricted to in-frame clones and leaves out a portion. The sample includes around 340,000 clones, about 86% of them seen just once. Sequenced: peripheral blood. The receptors originated from a woman aged 55 to 70 with COVID-19, enrolled during active disease.

V gene TRBV18 combines with J gene TRBJ1-1; 7 bases match TRBD1. After removal of 5 bases from V and 1 base from J, the junction contained 4 bases not matched to a gene. The CDR3 is 14 amino acids. The germline V gene has CDR1 KGHSH and CDR2 LQKENI. The CDR3, as DNA: TGTGCCAGCTCATCCAGGGGGGAGAACACTGAAGCTTTCTTT. Translating gives CASSSRGENTEAFF.

V and J are TRBV5-1 and TRBJ1-4; 7 bases are shared with TRBD1. Germline CDR1 SGHRS, CDR2 YFSETQ. The CDR3 is 14 amino acids. Germline trimming cut 7 bases from V and 8 bases from J; bases unmatched to any gene: 11. This chain's CDR3 is CASGIGTEGEKLFF. Written as DNA, the CDR3 is TGCGCCAGCGGGATCGGGACAGAGGGAGAAAAACTGTTTTTT. Supplemented by reference TRBV5-1 and TRBJ1-4, the full variable domain reads KAGVTQTPRYLIKTRGQQVTLSCSPISGHRSVSWYQQTPGQGLQFLFEYFSETQRNKGNFPGRFSGRQFSNSRSEMNVSTLELGDSALYLCASGIGTEGEKLFFGSGTQLSVL.

The V gene is TRBV27, the J gene TRBJ2-5, with TRBD2 as a possible D gene (6 bases). V was shortened by 10 bases and J by 1 base, with 16 bases between the two germline ends. The CDR3 covers 14 residues. Germline lookup yields CDR1 MNHEY and CDR2 SMNVEV (reference sequence). The CDR3 DNA follows: TGTGCCACCTCCGGGGGAAGGGGCCAAGAGACCCAGTACTTC. Translation: CATSGGRGQETQYF.

The CDR3 loop is CASSTGDHTDTQYF. In nucleotides, the CDR3 is TGTGCCAGCAGTACGGGGGACCACACAGATACGCAGTATTTT. The chain joins TRBV6-5 to TRBJ2-3; D may be TRBD2 (6 bases). Germline-derived CDR1 and CDR2 are MNHEY and SVGAGI. V lost 5 bases to trimming and J lost 2 bases, with 11 bases between them. This CDR3 has 14 amino acids.

This clone occurred a few times. The chain links TRBV2 to TRBJ2-2; tentatively, D is TRBD2 (6 bases). CDR1 SNHLY and CDR2 FYNNEI come from the germline V gene. The V end lost 6 bases, the J end lost 3 bases, and 11 bases lay between the germline ends. The CDR3 runs 14 residues. The CDR3 DNA is TGTGCCAGCAGACGGGGGTTGGACACCGGGGAGCTGTTTTTT. This sequence encodes CASRRGLDTGELFF.

The chain has TRBV19 and TRBJ1-1; 8 nucleotides agree with TRBD1. The CDR3 has 13 amino acids. Trimming took 5 bases from V and 5 from J; bases not matched to a gene: 4. The germline V gene has CDR1 LNHDA and CDR2 SQIVND (reference sequence). CDR3 in amino acids: CASSLTGVTEAFF. The CDR3 region has the DNA TGTGCCAGTAGTTTGACAGGGGTGACTGAAGCTTTCTTT.

This chain uses TRBV12-3 or TRBV12-4 with TRBJ1-2; no reliable D call. Between the trimmed V and J ends, which lost 5 bases and 1 base, there was a span of 8 bases. The CDR3 sequence is 13 residues long. The CDR3 here is CASSIRNNYGYTF. CDR3 nucleotide sequence: TGTGCCAGCAGTATCAGGAATAACTATGGCTACACCTTC.

The gene calls are TRBV4-1 and TRBJ2-1; 13 positions agree with TRBD2. Germline CDR1 reads MGHRA; CDR2 reads YSYEKL. The CDR3 consists of 17 residues. Germline trimming cut 4 bases from V and 1 base from J; bases unmatched to any gene: 4. The CDR3 DNA reads TGCGCCAGCAGCCTGACTAGCGGGGGGCCTTCCTACAATGAGCAGTTCTTC. This sequence encodes CASSLTSGGPSYNEQFF.

The chain has TRBV5-1 and TRBJ1-6; D is possibly TRBD1 (6 bases). The CDR3 contains 15 residues. The ends were cut back, 7 bases at V and 7 bases at J, with 18 bases in the middle. Germline V lookup: CDR1 SGHRS, CDR2 YFSETQ. CDR3 coding DNA: TGCGCCAGCCGAGGGGGGGCAGGGTCCAATTCACCCCTCCACTTT. It specifies CASRGGAGSNSPLHF.

This chain uses TRBV5-5 with TRBJ2-6; TRBD2 might be the D (5 bases). The CDR3 loop spans 16 amino acids. From germline, CDR1 is SGHKS and CDR2 YYEKEE (reference sequence). Trimming took 0 bases from V and 5 from J, leaving 12 bases between them. CDR3 DNA: TGTGCCAGCAGCTTGGTACTCCGGGAAAGGGCCAACGTCCTGACTTTC. This translates into CASSLVLRERANVLTF.

The chain is built from TRBV3-1 (or the pseudogene TRBV3-2) and TRBJ2-2; 13 bases map to TRBD2. Germline V gene lookup returns CDR1 LGHDT and CDR2 YNNKEL (reference sequence). This CDR3 comprises 18 residues. After removal of 4 bases from V and 5 bases from J, the junction contained 10 bases not matched to a gene. This chain's CDR3 is CASSPTSGGAPWTGELFF. The CDR3 DNA is TGTGCCAGCAGCCCCACTAGCGGGGGGGCGCCTTGGACCGGGGAGCTGTTTTTT.

The chain links TRBV15 to TRBJ1-1; weak D call: TRBD1 (5 bases). V lost 1 base, J lost 5 bases, and 14 bases lay in between. Germline V gene lookup returns CDR1 LNHNV and CDR2 YYDKDF (reference sequence). The CDR3 runs to 15 residues. CDR3 residues: CATSRVTPGGTEAFF. The CDR3 bases are TGTGCCACCAGCAGAGTTACCCCCGGGGGTACTGAAGCTTTCTTT. The full variable domain, rest sourced from reference TRBV15 and TRBJ1-1, is DAMVIQNPRYQVTQFGKPVTLSCSQTLNHNVMYWYQQKSSQAPKLLFHYYDKDFNNEADTPDNFQSRRPNTSFCFLDIRSPGLGDTAMYLCATSRVTPGGTEAFFGQGTRLTVV.